The 29 T cell receptor beta chains below all came from one sample that was sequenced in a study of cytomegalovirus exposure and HLA in healthy donors (dated by TCRdb to the late 2010s). Libraries were made using the immunoSEQ multiplex PCR assay. A mixture of 60 forward primers for TCR Vbeta segments and 13 reverse primers for TCR Jbeta segments was used in the multiplex PCR. TCRdb took this table from immuneACCESS and kept in-frame rearrangements with V and J called. Such tables lack part of the clones; where checked against another copy, unresolved V genes explain under half of the gap, and the rest is unexplained. The sample table lists about 170,000 clones, around 86% of them with a count of one. About 0.89% of the sample is taken by the ten largest. Sequenced input: PBMCs. The source of these receptors is a girl aged 2-15 years in good health and CMV-seropositive.

Comment on this clone: One end of the junction fails to match germline, which may point to a read error. This rearrangement joins TRBV10-3 to TRBJ2-5; 7 bases line up with TRBD2. This CDR3 has 14 amino acids. Per germline, CDR1 ENHRY and CDR2 SYGVKD. The CDR3 nucleotides are TGTGCCAGCAGTAGCGGGCCTCCAGGGGAGACCCAGTACTTC. Its translation: CASSSGPPGETQYF.

This clone has a handful of counts. This chain connects TRBV6-1 to TRBJ2-6, with 8 bases fitting TRBD1. CDR1 and CDR2 (germline): MNHNS, SASEGT. The length of the CDR3 is 15 residues. The trim removed 4 bases at V and 2 bases at J, leaving 1 base unmatched. The CDR3: CASSVRGPGANVLTF. CDR3 coding DNA: TGTGCCAGCAGTGTCAGGGGGCCTGGGGCCAACGTCCTGACTTTC.

The rearrangement links TRBV7-3 to TRBJ2-3; TRBD2 agrees at 12 bases. Germline assignment: CDR1 SGHTA and CDR2 FQGTGA. Trimming took 5 bases from V and 0 from J; bases not matched to a gene: 6. The CDR3 is made up of 17 amino acids. CDR3 sequence: CASSPGTSGLSTDTQYF. In DNA, the CDR3 is TGTGCCAGCAGCCCCGGGACTAGCGGGTTGAGCACAGATACGCAGTATTTT.

The CDR3 spells CASSLPVGELFF. The DNA of the CDR3 is TGTGCCAGCAGTTTGCCGGTCGGGGAGCTGTTTTTT. The rearrangement links TRBV28 to TRBJ2-2, with D uncertain. Trimming removed 3 bases at V and 7 bases at J, with 6 bases between. Germline CDR1 MDHEN, CDR2 SYDVKM. The CDR3 sequence is 12 residues long.

The gene calls are TRBV14 and TRBJ1-4; D might be TRBD1 (6 bases). The V gene lost 4 bases and the J gene lost 8 bases, with 20 bases spanning the gap. The CDR3 is 16 residues long. Germline V gene lookup returns CDR1 SGHDN and CDR2 FVKESK. The DNA for the CDR3 is TGTGCCAGCAGCCGCCTTGAGGGGGGGCTAAAGGAAAAACTGTTTTTT. Translated: CASSRLEGGLKEKLFF.

The chain uses TRBV7-3 and TRBJ1-1; D call uncertain. The germline gives CDR1 SGHTA, CDR2 FQGTGA. The CDR3 has 14 amino acids. Trimming left V 0 bases short and J 4 bases short, with 9 bases between. The CDR3 DNA reads as TGTGCCAGCAGCTTAACGAGGGAGGCCACTGAAGCTTTCTTT. As protein: CASSLTREATEAFF.

V and J are TRBV28 and TRBJ2-7; maybe TRBD2 (5 bases). The germline gives CDR1 MDHEN, CDR2 SYDVKM. The V end lost 3 bases, the J end lost 3 bases, and 6 bases lay between the germline ends. This CDR3 is 12 amino acids long. This CDR3 reads CASSLDFYEQYF. CDR3 nucleotide sequence: TGTGCCAGCAGTTTGGACTTCTACGAGCAGTACTTC.

A remark on this clone: At the DNA level, this CDR3 is encoded by other sequences in the same sample as well. The chain carries TRBV28 and TRBJ1-2, with a weak D call TRBD1 (5 bases). The CDR3 has 13 residues. Trimming cost V 2 bases and J 2 bases, with 6 bases left between them. Germline CDR1 and CDR2: MDHEN and SYDVKM. CDR3 sequence reads: CASSLGGNYGYTF. CDR3 coding DNA: TGTGCCAGCAGTTTAGGGGGGAACTATGGCTACACCTTC.

V usage is TRBV5-1 and J usage is TRBJ2-7; unclear D gene. CDR1 is SGHRS, CDR2 YFSETQ, per germline. The CDR3 spans 14 residues. V was shortened by 3 bases and J by 1 base, with 11 bases between the two germline ends. CDR3 protein: CASSSPGPSYEQYF. The CDR3 DNA sequence: TGCGCCAGCAGCTCTCCCGGTCCTTCCTACGAGCAGTACTTC.

This chain links TRBV7-9 with TRBJ2-7, with D maybe TRBD2 (6 bases). This CDR3 is built from 14 residues. The germline V gene has CDR1 SEHNR and CDR2 FQNEAQ (reference sequence). The ends were cut back, 3 bases at V and 3 bases at J, with 12 bases in the middle. The CDR3 reads CASSLGLPVYEQYF. The CDR3 DNA reads TGTGCCAGCAGCTTGGGACTTCCAGTCTACGAGCAGTACTTC.

The chain recombines TRBV7-9 with TRBJ2-7; D is uncertain. Germline V gene lookup returns CDR1 SEHNR and CDR2 FQNEAQ (reference sequence). This CDR3 contains 14 residues. V was pared by 6 bases and J by 0 bases, with 12 bases between. CDR3: CASSISGSSYEQYF. CDR3 sequence (DNA): TGTGCCAGCAGTATTTCTGGCAGCTCCTACGAGCAGTACTTC.

The V call is TRBV12-5, the J call TRBJ2-7; 7 bases map to TRBD1. CDR3 length: 16 residues. The V gene's germline CDR1 is LGHNT and CDR2 FRNRAP. Trimming cost V 1 base and J 1 base; bases outside gene matches: 7. The CDR3 loop is CASGLGGRGSSYEQYF. DNA of the CDR3: TGTGCTAGTGGTTTGGGGGGCAGGGGGTCTTCCTACGAGCAGTACTTC.

The chain recombines TRBV5-6 with TRBJ1-2; D possibly corresponds to TRBD1 (5 bases). Trimming took 4 bases from V and 2 from J, leaving 9 bases between them. The CDR3 extends over 13 amino acids. Germline loops: CDR1 SGHDT, CDR2 YYEEEE. CDR3 nucleotide sequence: TGTGCCAGCAGCCCGACAGAGAACTATGGCTACACCTTC. Translating gives CASSPTENYGYTF.

This rearrangement joins TRBV29-1 to TRBJ2-6; unclear D gene. CDR3 length equals 14 residues. The V end lost 5 bases, the J end lost 4 bases, and 12 bases lay between the germline ends. From germline, CDR1 is SQVTM and CDR2 ANQGSEA. The CDR3 sequence is CSVFAKSGANVLTF. In DNA, the CDR3 is TGCAGCGTTTTTGCTAAATCAGGGGCCAACGTCCTGACTTTC.

The V gene is TRBV4-1, the J gene TRBJ1-4; D call uncertain. CDR1 MGHRA and CDR2 YSYEKL come from the germline V gene. The V end was cut by 1 base, the J end by 3 bases, with 15 bases between. The CDR3 is made up of 17 amino acids. CDR3 DNA: TGCGCCAGCAGCCAAGGGCTCGGCGGGCGGGCTAATGAAAAACTGTTTTTT. Translating it yields CASSQGLGGRANEKLFF.

The chain carries TRBV5-3 and TRBJ1-2; perhaps TRBD1 as D (6 bases). TRBV5-3 is flagged as an ORF with uncertain function. This CDR3 spans 14 amino acids. V lost 4 bases to trimming and J lost 7 bases, with 17 bases between them. The CDR3 here is CARSKDRPTLGYTF. The CDR3, as DNA: TGTGCCAGAAGCAAAGACAGGCCGACCCTTGGCTACACCTTC.

There are a few counts of this clone. Additional DNA sequences in this sample encode the identical CDR3. The genes are TRBV5-4 and TRBJ2-5, with TRBD1 matching over 7 bases. V was clipped by 4 bases and J by 0 bases; unmatched bases: 3. CDR1 and CDR2 (germline): SGHNT, YYREEE (reference sequence). The CDR3 loop spans 14 amino acids. CDR3 nucleotide sequence: TGTGCCAGCAGCCCCGGGACAGACCAAGAGACCCAGTACTTC. Translated: CASSPGTDQETQYF.

The gene calls are TRBV11-2 and TRBJ2-7; weak D call: TRBD2 (5 bases). Germline V gene sequence: CDR1 SGHAT, CDR2 FQNNGV. The CDR3 totals 14 residues. Trimming shortened V by 1 base and J by 4 bases, and 11 bases separated the two germline ends. The CDR3 loop is CASSLGGGGYEQYF. Written as DNA, the CDR3 is TGTGCCAGCAGCTTAGGTGGAGGCGGTTACGAGCAGTACTTC. Full variable domain (rest looked up from reference TRBV11-2 and TRBJ2-7): EAGVAQSPRYKIIEKRQSVAFWCNPISGHATLYWYQQILGQGPKLLIQFQNNGVVDDSQLPKDRFSAERLKGVDSTLKIQPAKLEDSAVYLCASSLGGGGYEQYFGPGTRLTVT.

The chain couples TRBV5-6 to TRBJ2-1, with D tentatively TRBD2 (6 bases). In germline, CDR1 is SGHDT, CDR2 YYEEEE. This CDR3 spans 19 amino acids. Trimming cost V 4 bases and J 3 bases, with 26 bases left between them. CDR3 protein: CASSRTGSGVGAYYNEQFF. Here the CDR3 DNA reads TGTGCCAGCAGCCGTACCGGTTCGGGGGTCGGAGCGTACTACAATGAGCAGTTCTTC. Full variable domain (remainder filled in from reference TRBV5-6 and TRBJ2-1): DAGVTQSPTHLIKTRGQQVTLRCSPKSGHDTVSWYQQALGQGPQFIFQYYEEEERQRGNFPDRFSGHQFPNYSSELNVNALLLGDSALYLCASSRTGSGVGAYYNEQFFGPGTRLTVL.

V and J are TRBV5-1 and TRBJ2-2; D not certain. Germline CDR1 SGHRS, CDR2 YFSETQ. V lost 4 bases and J lost 6, with 13 bases in between. The CDR3 totals 14 residues. The CDR3 spells CASSATLGAGELFF. The CDR3 DNA sequence: TGCGCCAGCAGCGCGACGCTAGGAGCCGGGGAGCTGTTTTTT.

The chain combines TRBV5-1 with TRBJ2-7; 7 bases agree with TRBD1. Losses at the gene ends were 5 bases for V and 1 base for J; bases not matched to a gene: 9. Germline CDR1 SGHRS, CDR2 YFSETQ. This CDR3 spans 15 amino acids. In DNA, the CDR3 is TGCGCCAGCAGACCGGGCTACAGGGGATCCTACGAGCAGTACTTC. Residues: CASRPGYRGSYEQYF.

J is TRBJ2-5 and V is TRBV5-1; D is undetermined. Germline CDR1 is SGHRS and CDR2 is YFSETQ. The CDR3 totals 12 residues. V was clipped by 5 bases and J by 5 bases, with 10 bases between them. This CDR3 reads CASSRSRETQYF. In nucleotides, the CDR3 is TGCGCCAGCAGTAGATCTCGGGAGACCCAGTACTTC.

The chain links TRBV4-2 to TRBJ1-1; the D is unclear. The CDR3 has 14 amino acids. The germline V and J ends were trimmed by 1 base and 7 bases, with 13 bases remaining between them. CDR1 and CDR2 (germline): LGHNA, YNFKEQ. The CDR3 region is CASSQARGQLEAFF. The CDR3 nucleotides read TGTGCCAGCAGCCAAGCTAGAGGGCAGCTTGAAGCTTTCTTT.

This clone is a singleton in its sample. The chain combines TRBV5-4 with TRBJ2-7, with D perhaps matching TRBD2 (5 bases). CDR1 and CDR2 from the germline V gene are SGHNT and YYREEE (reference sequence). The CDR3 loop spans 16 amino acids. The ends were cut back, 0 bases at V and 7 bases at J, with 20 bases in the middle. The CDR3 is CASSLGAPSPSGEQYF. CDR3 bases: TGTGCCAGCAGCTTGGGGGCGCCCTCCCCCTCGGGGGAGCAGTACTTC.

The chain combines TRBV30 with TRBJ2-2; D perhaps matches TRBD2 (5 bases). Trimming cost V 4 bases and J 0 bases, with 12 bases left between them. Germline CDR1 is GTSNPN and CDR2 is SVGIG (reference sequence). This CDR3 contains 15 residues. CDR3 sequence (DNA): TGTGCCTGGATGGAGAAGCGGCCGAACACCGGGGAGCTGTTTTTT. Protein: CAWMEKRPNTGELFF. Looking up the rest from reference TRBV30 and TRBJ2-2 gives the full variable domain: SQTIHQWPATLVQPVGSPLSLECTVEGTSNPNLYWYRQAAGRGLQLLFYSVGIGQISSEVPQNLSASRPQDRQFILSSKKLLLSDSGFYLCAWMEKRPNTGELFFGEGSRLTVL.

This sequence joins TRBV18 and TRBJ2-5; 7 nucleotides align to TRBD2. V lost 3 bases, J lost 5 bases, and 6 bases stayed unmatched. Germline CDR1 is KGHSH and CDR2 is LQKENI. The CDR3 length is 14 residues. The CDR3 region has the DNA TGTGCCAGCTCACCCCCCGCGGGGGTGGAGACCCAGTACTTC. Translating it yields CASSPPAGVETQYF.

This clone appeared a single time. The J gene is TRBJ1-4, the V gene TRBV5-1; D is unclear. Germline V gene sequence: CDR1 SGHRS, CDR2 YFSETQ. V was trimmed by 0 bases and J by 8 bases, leaving 17 bases between them. This CDR3 comprises 16 residues. The CDR3 bases are TGCGCCAGCAGCTTGGTCGGTCCGGGGTTGGGAGAAAAACTGTTTTTT. It is translated as CASSLVGPGLGEKLFF. The complete variable domain, with remaining parts taken from reference TRBV5-1 and TRBJ1-4, reads KAGVTQTPRYLIKTRGQQVTLSCSPISGHRSVSWYQQTPGQGLQFLFEYFSETQRNKGNFPGRFSGRQFSNSRSEMNVSTLELGDSALYLCASSLVGPGLGEKLFFGSGTQLSVL.

This clone turned up a few times. The CDR3 nucleotides are TGTGCCAGCAGCGGTAGTGCGGGAAGTGAGCAGTTCTTC. Its translation: CASSGSAGSEQFF. V is TRBV11-2 and J is TRBJ2-1, with a tentative D call TRBD2 (6 bases). Germline CDR1 is SGHAT and CDR2 is FQNNGV. With 5 bases removed from V and 9 bases from J, the gap between germline ends came to 14 bases. The CDR3 totals 13 residues.

The gene calls are TRBV18 and TRBJ1-4, with 9 nucleotides matching TRBD1. The CDR3 is 13 amino acids. J gave up 7 bases and V 8 bases, and 5 bases lay outside the gene matches. Germline V gene lookup returns CDR1 KGHSH and CDR2 LQKENI. The CDR3 nucleotides are TGTGCCAGCGCCGGGACAGGGAGTGAAAAACTGTTTTTT. The encoded protein is CASAGTGSEKLFF. The full variable domain, with the rest looked up from reference TRBV18 and TRBJ1-4, is NAGVMQNPRHLVRRRGQEARLRCSPMKGHSHVYWYRQLPEEGLKFMVYLQKENIIDESGMPKERFSAEFPKEGPSILRIQQVVRGDSAAYFCASAGTGSEKLFFGSGTQLSVL.